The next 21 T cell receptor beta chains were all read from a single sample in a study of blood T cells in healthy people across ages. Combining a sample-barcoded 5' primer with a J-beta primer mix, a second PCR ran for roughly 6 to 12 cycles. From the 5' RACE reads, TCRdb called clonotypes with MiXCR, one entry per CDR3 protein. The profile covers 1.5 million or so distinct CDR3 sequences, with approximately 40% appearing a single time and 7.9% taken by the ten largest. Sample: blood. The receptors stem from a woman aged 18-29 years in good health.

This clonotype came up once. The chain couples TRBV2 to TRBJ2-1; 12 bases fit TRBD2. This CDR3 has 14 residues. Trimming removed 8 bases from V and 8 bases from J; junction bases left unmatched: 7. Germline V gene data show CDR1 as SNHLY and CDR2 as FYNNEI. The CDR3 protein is CASGTTSGSDEQFF. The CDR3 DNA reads TGTGCCAGCGGGACGACTAGCGGGAGCGATGAGCAGTTCTTC.

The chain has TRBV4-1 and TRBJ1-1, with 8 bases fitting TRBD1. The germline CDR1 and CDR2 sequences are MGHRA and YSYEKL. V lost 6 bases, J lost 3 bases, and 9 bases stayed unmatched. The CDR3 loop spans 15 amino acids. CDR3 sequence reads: CASSLRGQGYTEAFF. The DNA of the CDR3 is TGCGCCAGCAGTCTCAGAGGACAGGGCTACACTGAAGCTTTCTTT.

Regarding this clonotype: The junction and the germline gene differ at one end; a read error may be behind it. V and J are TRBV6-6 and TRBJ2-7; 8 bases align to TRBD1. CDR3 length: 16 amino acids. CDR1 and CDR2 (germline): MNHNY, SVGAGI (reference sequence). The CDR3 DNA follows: TGTGCCAGAAGTTACTTAATGGGACAGGCATCCTACGAGCAGTACTTC. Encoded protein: CARSYLMGQASYEQYF.

The DNA for the CDR3 is TGTGCCAGCAGTGCAACAGGGTGGGGTCAGCCCCAGCATTTT. Translation gives CASSATGWGQPQHF. This sequence joins TRBV28 and TRBJ1-5, with TRBD1 as a possible D gene (6 bases). Germline CDR1 MDHEN, CDR2 SYDVKM. V lost 5 bases, J lost 6 bases, and 14 bases lay in between. CDR3 length: 14 residues.

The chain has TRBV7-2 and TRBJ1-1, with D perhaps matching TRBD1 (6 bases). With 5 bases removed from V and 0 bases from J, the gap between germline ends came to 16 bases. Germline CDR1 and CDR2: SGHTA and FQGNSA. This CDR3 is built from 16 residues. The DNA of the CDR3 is TGTGCCAGCAGCCCGCAAACCGGGACACTGAACACTGAAGCTTTCTTT. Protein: CASSPQTGTLNTEAFF.

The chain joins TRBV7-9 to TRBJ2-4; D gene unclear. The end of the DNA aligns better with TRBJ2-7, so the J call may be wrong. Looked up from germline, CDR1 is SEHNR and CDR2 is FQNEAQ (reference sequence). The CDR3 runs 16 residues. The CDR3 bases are TGTGCCAGCAGCTCCAGCCGCGGTAGCCAAGAGGTCGAGCAGTACTTC. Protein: CASSSSRGSQEVEQYF.

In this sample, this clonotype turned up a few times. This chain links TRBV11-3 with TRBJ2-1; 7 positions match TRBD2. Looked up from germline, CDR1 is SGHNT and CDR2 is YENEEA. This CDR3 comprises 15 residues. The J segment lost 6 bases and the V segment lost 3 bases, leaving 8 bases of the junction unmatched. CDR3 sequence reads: CASSFTLTSVNEQFF. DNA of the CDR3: TGTGCCAGCAGCTTCACCCTAACTAGCGTCAATGAGCAGTTCTTC.

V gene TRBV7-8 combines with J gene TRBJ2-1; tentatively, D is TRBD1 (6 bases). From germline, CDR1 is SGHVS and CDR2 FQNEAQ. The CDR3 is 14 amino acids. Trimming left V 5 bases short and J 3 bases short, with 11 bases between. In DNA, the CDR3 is TGTGCCAGCAGCCGGACAGAGCTCTACAATGAGCAGTTCTTC. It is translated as CASSRTELYNEQFF.

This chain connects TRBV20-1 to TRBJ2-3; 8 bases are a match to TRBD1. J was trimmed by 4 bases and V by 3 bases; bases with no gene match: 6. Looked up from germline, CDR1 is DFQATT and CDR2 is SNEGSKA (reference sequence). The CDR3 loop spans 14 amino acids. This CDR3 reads CSASRGQGPDTQYF. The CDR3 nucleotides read TGCAGTGCTAGTAGAGGACAGGGCCCAGATACGCAGTATTTT.

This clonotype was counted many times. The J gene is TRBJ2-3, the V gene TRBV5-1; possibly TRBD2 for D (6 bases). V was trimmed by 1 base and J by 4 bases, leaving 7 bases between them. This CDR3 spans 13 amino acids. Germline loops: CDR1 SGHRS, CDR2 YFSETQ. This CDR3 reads CASSLREADTQYF. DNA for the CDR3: TGCGCCAGCAGCTTGAGGGAGGCAGATACGCAGTATTTT. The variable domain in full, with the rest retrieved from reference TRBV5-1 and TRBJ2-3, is KAGVTQTPRYLIKTRGQQVTLSCSPISGHRSVSWYQQTPGQGLQFLFEYFSETQRNKGNFPGRFSGRQFSNSRSEMNVSTLELGDSALYLCASSLREADTQYFGPGTRLTVL.

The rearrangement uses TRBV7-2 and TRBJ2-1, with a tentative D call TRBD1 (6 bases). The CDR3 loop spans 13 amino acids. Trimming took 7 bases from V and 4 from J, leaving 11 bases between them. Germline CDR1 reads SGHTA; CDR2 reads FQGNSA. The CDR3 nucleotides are TGTGCCAGCAACGTAGACAGGTACAATGAGCAGTTCTTC. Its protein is CASNVDRYNEQFF.

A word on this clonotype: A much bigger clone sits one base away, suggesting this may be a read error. CDR3 in amino acids: CASGHTTEYEQYF. In DNA, the CDR3 is TGCGCCAGCGGCCACACCACAGAATACGAGCAGTACTTC. V usage is TRBV4-1 and J usage is TRBJ2-7; D remains unclear. CDR1 is MGHRA, CDR2 YSYEKL, per germline. This CDR3 comprises 13 residues.

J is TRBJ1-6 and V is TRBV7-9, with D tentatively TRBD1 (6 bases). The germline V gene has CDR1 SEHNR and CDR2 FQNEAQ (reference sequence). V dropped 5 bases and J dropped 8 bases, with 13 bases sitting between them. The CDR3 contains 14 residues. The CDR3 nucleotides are TGTGCCAGCAGCGAGGGGGGCTTGGATTCACCCCTCCACTTT. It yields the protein CASSEGGLDSPLHF.

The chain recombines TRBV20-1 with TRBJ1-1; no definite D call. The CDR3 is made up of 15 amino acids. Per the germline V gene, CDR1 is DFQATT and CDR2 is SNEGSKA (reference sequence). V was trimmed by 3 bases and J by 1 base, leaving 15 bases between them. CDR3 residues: CSASSFGGGNTEAFF. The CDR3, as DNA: TGCAGTGCTAGTTCTTTTGGTGGTGGGAACACTGAAGCTTTCTTT.

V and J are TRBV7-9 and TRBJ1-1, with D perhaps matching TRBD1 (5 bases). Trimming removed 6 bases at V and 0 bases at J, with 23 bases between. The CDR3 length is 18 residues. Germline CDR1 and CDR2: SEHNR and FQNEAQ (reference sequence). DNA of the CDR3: TGTGCCAGCAGGTATCCGTGGGACGGGAGTAACATGAACACTGAAGCTTTCTTT. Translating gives CASRYPWDGSNMNTEAFF.

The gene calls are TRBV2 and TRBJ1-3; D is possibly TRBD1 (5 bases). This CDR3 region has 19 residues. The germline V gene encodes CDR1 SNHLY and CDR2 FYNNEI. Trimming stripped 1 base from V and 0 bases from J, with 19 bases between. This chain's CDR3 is CASSEGRIGTEGSGNTIYF. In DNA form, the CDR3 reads TGTGCCAGCAGTGAAGGTCGTATCGGGACCGAGGGCTCTGGAAACACCATATATTTT.

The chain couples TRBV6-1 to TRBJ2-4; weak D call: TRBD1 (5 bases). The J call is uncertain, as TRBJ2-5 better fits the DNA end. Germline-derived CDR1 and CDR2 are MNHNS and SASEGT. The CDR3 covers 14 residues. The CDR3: CASSLRQLQETQYF. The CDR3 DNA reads TGTGCCAGCAGCCTTCGACAGCTCCAAGAGACCCAGTACTTC.

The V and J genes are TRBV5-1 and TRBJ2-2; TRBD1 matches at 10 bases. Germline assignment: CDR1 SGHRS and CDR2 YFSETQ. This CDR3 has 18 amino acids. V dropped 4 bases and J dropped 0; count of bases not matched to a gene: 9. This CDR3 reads CASSPRQGATPNTGELFF. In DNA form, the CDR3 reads TGCGCCAGCAGCCCCAGACAGGGGGCCACACCGAACACCGGGGAGCTGTTTTTT.

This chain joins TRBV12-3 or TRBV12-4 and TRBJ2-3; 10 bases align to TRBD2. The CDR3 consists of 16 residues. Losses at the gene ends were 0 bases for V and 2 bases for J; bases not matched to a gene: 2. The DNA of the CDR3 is TGTGCCAGCAGTTTAGCCAGCGGGGGGGTCACAGATACGCAGTATTTT. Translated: CASSLASGGVTDTQYF.

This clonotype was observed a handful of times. The CDR3 DNA sequence: TGTGCCAGCAGTTCCGGGACAGGGTTGGATCTCTATGGCTACACCTTC. Translation: CASSSGTGLDLYGYTF. The chain carries TRBV28 and TRBJ1-2; the match to TRBD1 covers 9 bases. Germline CDR1 reads MDHEN; CDR2 reads SYDVKM. The CDR3 runs to 16 residues. Trimming removed 4 bases from V and 4 bases from J; junction bases left unmatched: 10.

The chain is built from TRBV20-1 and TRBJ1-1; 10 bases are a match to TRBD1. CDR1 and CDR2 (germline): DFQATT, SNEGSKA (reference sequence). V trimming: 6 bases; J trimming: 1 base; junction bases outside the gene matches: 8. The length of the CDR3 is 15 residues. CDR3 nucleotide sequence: TGCAGTGCGGCGACAGGGGGCAGGGGGAACACTGAAGCTTTCTTT. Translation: CSAATGGRGNTEAFF.